This is a list of T cell receptor beta chains from one sample in a study of T cell responses to AZD1222 COVID-19 vaccine. Assay: immunoSEQ multiplex PCR; the TCRdb copy retains only in-frame clones and omits some. This sample has 90,000 to 150,000 clones; about 89% occur once, and the top ten carry approximately 6.5%. Specimen: peripheral blood, collected 28 days after the second AZD1222 dose. The source of these receptors is an adult who received the AZD1222 COVID-19 vaccine. Each CDR3 is given with its conserved first and last residue. A D gene is named only where the DNA matches it firmly. Some rows mark clone size as missing; the rest say once, few, many or name a class of expanded clone.

j_call v_call d_call clone_size cdr3_nt cdr3_aa
TRBJ2-7 TRBV5-6 TRBD1 NA TGTGCCAGCAGCTTTGGACAGGGCGAGCAGTACTTC CASSFGQGEQYF
TRBJ2-1 TRBV27 TRBD2 once TGTGCCAGCCGGAGCGGGAGTCCTTACAATGAGCAGTTCTTC CASRSGSPYNEQFF
TRBJ1-1 TRBV14 NA once TGTGCCAGCAGCCTCCTGCTGGACACTGAAGCTTTCTTT CASSLLLDTEAFF
TRBJ2-7 TRBV6-6 TRBD2 once TGTGCCAGCAGACCCGGACTAGCGCTCCACGAGCAGTACTTC CASRPGLALHEQYF
TRBJ1-1 TRBV30 NA few TGTGCCTGGAGTGTAATTCGCATGGTATCCTTT CAWSVIRMVSF
TRBJ2-2 TRBV6-4 TRBD2 once TGTGCCAGCAGGAAAGTACGGGAGGTTCGAGCCGGGGAGCTGTTTTTT CASRKVREVRAGELFF
TRBJ2-7 TRBV10-3 NA NA TGTGCCATCAGTGCAACCGGGACCCCCTTGGGGGAGCAGTACTTC CAISATGTPLGEQYF
TRBJ2-5 TRBV6-5 NA NA TGTGCCAGCAGTCCCCGGGACGTAGCCCAAGAGACCCAGTACTTC CASSPRDVAQETQYF
TRBJ2-3 TRBV29-1 NA NA TGCAGCGGGGAAGACTGGACGGGGGAGGCAGATACGCAGTATTTT CSGEDWTGEADTQYF
TRBJ1-5 TRBV28 NA NA TGTGCCAGCAGTTTTTGGACGGGAAGCAATCAGCCCCAGCATTTT CASSFWTGSNQPQHF
TRBJ2-7 TRBV11-2 NA NA TGTGCCAGCAGTCATGGGTTCCGGACGGGGCGGCAGTACTTC CASSHGFRTGRQYF
TRBJ1-2 TRBV7-9 TRBD1 once TGTGCCAGCAGCCCCCCAGGGGGAGGATATGGCTACACCTTC CASSPPGGGYGYTF
TRBJ1-3 TRBV30 NA NA TGTGCCTCGTCGTCCACAGGGAGCTCTGGAAACACCATATATTTT CASSSTGSSGNTIYF
TRBJ2-7 TRBV13 NA NA TGTGCCAGCAGCCCGGGGACTGATGAGGGGGACCCCGAGCAGTACTTC CASSPGTDEGDPEQYF
TRBJ2-3 TRBV2 NA NA TGTGCCAGCAGACCGAGTGGGGCAGGGGCGGATACGCAGTATTTT CASRPSGAGADTQYF
TRBJ2-7 TRBV5-1 NA NA TGCGCCAGCAGCGGATCACAGGGTCCTACCTACGAGCAGTACTTC CASSGSQGPTYEQYF
TRBJ1-5 TRBV10-1 NA NA TGCGCCAGCAGTGAGACCCTAAATCAGCCCCAGCATTTT CASSETLNQPQHF
TRBJ1-2 TRBV7-8 NA NA TGTGCCAGCAGCCGCACGAGTTCCGCATCCAACTATGGCTACACCTTC CASSRTSSASNYGYTF
TRBJ1-6 TRBV30 NA NA TGTGCGTGGGGACGGGGGAATTCACCCCTCCACTTT CAWGRGNSPLHF
TRBJ2-7 TRBV7-2 NA NA TGTGCCAGCAGCTTAGGGGGTGGGGCGAATGCGTGGGAGCAGTACTTC CASSLGGGANAWEQYF
TRBJ1-5 TRBV19 TRBD1 NA TGTGCCAGTAGTAACAGGGGAGGCAATCAGCCCCAGCATTTT CASSNRGGNQPQHF
TRBJ2-7 TRBV2 TRBD2 NA TGTGCCAGCAGGGTGAGCGGGAGGGCCCTCGAGCAGTACTTC CASRVSGRALEQYF
TRBJ2-7 TRBV30 NA NA TGTGCCTGGAGGAGACAGAGCTCCTACGAGCAGTACTTC CAWRRQSSYEQYF
TRBJ2-4 TRBV5-1 TRBD1 NA TGCGCCAGCAGCCCCTCAGGGGGCCCCAAAAACATTCAGTACTTC CASSPSGGPKNIQYF
TRBJ1-1 TRBV18 TRBD1 few TGTGCCAGCTCACCACCGTACAGGGGGACTGAAGCTTTCTTT CASSPPYRGTEAFF
TRBJ1-4 TRBV7-6 TRBD1 once TGTGCCAGCAGCTTAGGGACAGGGTTATTAAAACTGTTTTTT CASSLGTGLLKLFF